This T cell receptor beta chain is drawn from a study of blood T cell repertoires in COVID-19. Sequenced by immunoSEQ multiplex PCR; TCRdb stores in-frame clones only, minus some. Of roughly 280,000 clones in the sample, 85% to 90% were seen once. Donors in Cohort 3 who had recovered were those with two negative PCRs, healthcare professional clearance, or resolution of their symptoms. The CDR3 has 15 amino acids. J was trimmed by 13 bases and V by 6 bases; bases with no gene match: 17. Per the germline V gene, CDR1 is MDHEN and CDR2 is SYDVKM. A single count supports this clone. The clonotype comes from a young woman who had recovered from COVID-19. Input material: PBMCs or T cells enriched from blood (not recorded which). This chain joins TRBV28 and TRBJ1-4, with 7 bases that match TRBD1. Here the CDR3 reads CASSNIDRASFLLFF. The CDR3 DNA reads as TGTGCCAGCAGCAATATCGACAGGGCTTCTTTTCTACTGTTTTTT.